This TCR beta chain is drawn from a study of blood T cells in healthy people across ages (dated by TCRdb to the mid-2010s). About the investigation overall: In model experiments, template switching captured roughly one uniquely barcoded TCR beta cDNA molecule for every two T cells. To track age-related changes in TCR beta repertoire diversity, the study relied on deep sequencing normalized with unique cDNA molecular identifiers. Donors were grouped into four age groups: young (average roughly 15 years), middle-aged (approximately 41), aged (around 60) and long-lived (just over 80). To avoid experimental bias, donors of different ages were spread randomly across the sequencing lanes. For two donors (one aged 18 to 29 and one aged 80 or older), the study analyzed two additional independent replicas of 1 million unique cDNA reads from the same blood draw.

According to the germline V gene, CDR1 reads ENHRY and CDR2 reads SYGVKD. The CDR3 sequence holds 13 residues, the cysteine and phenylalanine included. Of the read, only the CDR3 DNA is kept; its 39 bases are in frame from base 1. Trimming costs V 2 bases and J 2 bases, and their ends lie 7 bases apart. Libraries were built with 5' RACE. The listed sequencing device is Illumina HiSeq 2500. The second PCR ran for roughly 7 to 12 cycles and used a J-beta primer mix along with a sample-barcoded 5' primer. Each TCR beta cDNA molecule received a unique molecular identifier from a template-switch 5' adaptor carrying 12 random nucleotides. Each sample yielded at least 3 million CDR3-containing paired-end reads. First-strand cDNA was synthesized from all RNA with the Mint cDNA synthesis kit, primed by a TRBC-specific oligonucleotide. Following uracil-DNA glycosylase treatment, a first 18-cycle PCR with universal primers M1SS and BC2_uni_R was performed on all cDNA. On the study's bioinformatics: Each sample was normalized by randomly selecting 1 million high-quality reads, each carrying a distinct molecular identifier. Reads sharing molecular identifiers were discarded rather than binned into consensus sequences. CDR3 identification, clonotype clustering and error correction used MiTCR with a Q25 quality threshold and the strictest error-elimination algorithm. A nonparametric unseen species model with Euler transformation was used to estimate a lower bound on total TCR beta diversity. The public reads were run again by TCRdb, first through fastp at Q25 and then through MiXCR, and only productive beta chains were kept. Entries that share a CDR3 protein sequence are merged under the most common genes and DNA. TCRdb assigned the V and J calls; the authors' analysis was not used. This sample gives 550,000 to 650,000 distinct CDR3 sequences in total; about 30% of them show up just once. 15% to 18% of the sample is in the top ten clones.

The paper's findings and limits, for the study overall: The percentage of naive T cells measured by flow cytometry correlated strongly with observed TCR beta diversity. Because profiling used bulk unsorted PBMCs, naive and antigen-experienced compartments could not be compared conclusively. Because donor CMV infection status was unknown, age-related changes in expanded clonotypes were potentially confounded. Observed TCR beta diversity per million T cells fell roughly linearly with age, and a significant reduction was already apparent by age around 39. Estimates of total diversity from one million sequenced T cells were regarded as lower bounds and underestimates. Compared with the aged group, more naive CD4+ T cells, fewer expanded clones and increased TCR diversity were shown by the long-lived group, suggesting age selection.

In its sample, this clonotype was seen many times. Its antigen remains unidentified. No base qualities exist here, and no much larger clone lies one base off it. The donors were 40 or so Caucasian individuals from Russia, aged about 6 to 95 years, who were systemically healthy. Each donor gave 9.5 to 10 milliliters of peripheral blood, drawn into EDTA-treated Vacutainer tubes. PBMCs were isolated by Ficoll-Paque density-gradient centrifugation, with at least 6.5 million obtained per sample. Total RNA was extracted from PBMCs with Trizol reagent, with at least 5 micrograms obtained per sample. For every donor, an aliquot of PBMCs went through flow cytometry to measure the percentages of naive CD45RAhigh/CD27high T cells.

Sequenced material: blood. The V and J segments used are TRBV10-3 and TRBJ2-7, with no D gene named confidently. The TCR comes from a woman at least 80 years old in good health. The CDR3 region: CAISEIGAYEQYF. The DNA sequence is as follows: TGTGCCATCAGTGAGATAGGTGCCTACGAGCAGTACTTC.